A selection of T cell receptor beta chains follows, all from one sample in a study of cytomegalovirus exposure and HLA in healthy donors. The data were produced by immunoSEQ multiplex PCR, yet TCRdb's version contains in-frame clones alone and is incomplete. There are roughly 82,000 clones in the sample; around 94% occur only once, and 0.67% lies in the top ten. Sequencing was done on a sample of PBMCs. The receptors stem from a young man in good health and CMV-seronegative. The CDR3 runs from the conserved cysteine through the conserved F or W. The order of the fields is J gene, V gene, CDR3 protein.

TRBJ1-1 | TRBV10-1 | CASSVQGGTEAFF
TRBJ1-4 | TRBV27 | CASSLTGAGGEKLFF
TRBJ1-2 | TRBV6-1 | CASSETYTGIGNYGYTF
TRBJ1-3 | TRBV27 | CASQGARGNTIYF
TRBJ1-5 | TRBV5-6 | CASSFQQGEGFNQPQHF
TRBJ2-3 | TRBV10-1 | CASSEGLAMVDTQYF
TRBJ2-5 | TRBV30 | CAWNGGQETQYF
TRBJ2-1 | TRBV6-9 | CASILLGPFNEQFF
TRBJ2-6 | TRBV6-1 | CASSEQGSGANVLTF
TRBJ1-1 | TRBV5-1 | CASSLAGDRNTEAFF
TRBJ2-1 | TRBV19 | CASSIGQGLINEQFF
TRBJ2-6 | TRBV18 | CASSPPPKTGKSGANVLTF
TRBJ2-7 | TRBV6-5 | CASSYGLAGYEQYF
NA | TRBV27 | CASSLSPDRSYYEQYF
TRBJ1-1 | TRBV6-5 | CASSADRGDTEAFF
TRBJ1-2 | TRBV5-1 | CASSLWGQGASYGYTF
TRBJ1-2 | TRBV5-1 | CASELDPRDSHGYTF
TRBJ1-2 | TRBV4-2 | CASSQEEYSQSVGYTF
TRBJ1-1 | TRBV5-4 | CAGRRVGGNTEAFF
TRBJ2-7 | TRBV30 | CAWSSDGGSYEQYF
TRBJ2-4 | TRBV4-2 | CASSQGGGSKNIQYF
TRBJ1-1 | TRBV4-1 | CASSRLPTGTLNTEAFF
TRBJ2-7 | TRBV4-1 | CASSPMRARAAYEQYF